This entry lists 26 T cell receptor beta chains sequenced from one sample in a study of blood T cell repertoires in COVID-19. Libraries were prepared by immunoSEQ multiplex PCR; TCRdb keeps only in-frame clonotypes and omits some of them. The table shows nearly 200,000 clones, with roughly 80% occurring only once. Material: PBMCs or T cells enriched from blood (not recorded which). The source is a man aged 35 to 55 who had recovered from COVID-19.

The chain carries TRBV5-6 and TRBJ1-3; 9 bases fit TRBD1. V shed 1 base, J shed 4 bases, and the junction held 6 bases outside the gene matches. Germline CDR1 and CDR2: SGHDT and YYEEEE. The CDR3 contains 16 residues. The CDR3, as DNA: TGTGCCAGCAGCTTGCCGGGACAGGGTTCCGGAAACACCATATATTTT. Protein: CASSLPGQGSGNTIYF.

This clone was counted a single time. The genes are TRBV11-2 and TRBJ1-2; no firm D call. The germline V gene has CDR1 SGHAT and CDR2 FQNNGV. There are 15 residues in the CDR3. Between the trimmed V and J ends, which lost 3 bases and 0 bases, there was a span of 11 bases. CDR3 sequence reads: CASSLFRTSNYGYTF. The CDR3 coding sequence is TGTGCCAGCAGCTTGTTCAGAACCTCTAACTATGGCTACACCTTC.

This chain uses TRBV7-2 with TRBJ2-1, with 8 positions matching TRBD2. Germline V gives CDR1 SGHTA, CDR2 FQGNSA. The CDR3 length is 12 residues. V was clipped by 4 bases and J by 14 bases; unmatched bases: 7. Here the CDR3 reads CASSSSGGAEFF. CDR3 nucleotide sequence: TGTGCCAGCAGCTCGTCCGGGGGGGCCGAGTTCTTC.

V gene TRBV3-1 (or the pseudogene TRBV3-2) combines with J gene TRBJ1-2, with TRBD1 matching 9 bases. Germline CDR1 reads LGHDT; CDR2 reads YNNKEL (reference sequence). J was trimmed by 4 bases and V by 0 bases; bases with no gene match: 9. The CDR3 covers 17 residues. The CDR3 protein is CASSQDTGTGSRYGYTF. DNA of the CDR3: TGTGCCAGCAGCCAAGATACCGGGACAGGGTCCCGCTATGGCTACACCTTC.

The chain links TRBV5-6 to TRBJ1-4; TRBD1 agrees at 10 bases. Germline CDR1 reads SGHDT; CDR2 reads YYEEEE. This CDR3 has 14 residues. Unmatched junction bases numbered 4, after V lost 3 bases and J lost 8 bases. The CDR3 here is CASSSMDRGEKLFF. CDR3 nucleotides: TGTGCCAGCAGCTCTATGGACAGGGGGGAAAAACTGTTTTTT.

The J gene is TRBJ2-2, the V gene TRBV5-1; a weak D match, TRBD1 (8 bases). Germline V gives CDR1 SGHRS, CDR2 YFSETQ. Trimming shortened V by 5 bases and J by 5 bases, and 16 bases separated the two germline ends. CDR3 length: 15 residues. This CDR3 is CASSYGQGGTGELFF. Here the CDR3 DNA reads TGCGCCAGCAGTTATGGACAGGGAGGGACCGGGGAGCTGTTTTTT. Drawing the rest from reference TRBV5-1 and TRBJ2-2, the complete variable domain is KAGVTQTPRYLIKTRGQQVTLSCSPISGHRSVSWYQQTPGQGLQFLFEYFSETQRNKGNFPGRFSGRQFSNSRSEMNVSTLELGDSALYLCASSYGQGGTGELFFGEGSRLTVL.

The chain joins TRBV5-1 to TRBJ2-5; 10 bases are shared with TRBD1. V dropped 3 bases and J dropped 5; count of bases not matched to a gene: 4. CDR1 and CDR2 from the germline V gene are SGHRS and YFSETQ. This CDR3 has 14 residues. The CDR3 sequence is CASSSTGGAETQYF. The CDR3 DNA is TGCGCCAGCAGCTCGACAGGGGGCGCGGAGACCCAGTACTTC.

This clone has more than one count but fewer than ten. CDR3 bases: TGTGCCAGCAGTCGAGCGGGGGAGTCCTACGAGCAGTACTTC. Protein sequence: CASSRAGESYEQYF. This chain uses TRBV6-5 with TRBJ2-7; 8 bases match TRBD2. The CDR3 has 14 amino acids. Germline-derived CDR1 and CDR2 are MNHEY and SVGAGI. V lost 5 bases to trimming and J lost 1 base; unmatched junction nucleotides: 4.

V usage is TRBV7-9 and J usage is TRBJ1-2; TRBD1 matches at 8 bases. CDR1 and CDR2 from the germline V gene are SEHNR and FQNEAQ (reference sequence). V trimming: 4 bases; J trimming: 4 bases; junction bases outside the gene matches: 5. This CDR3 region has 14 residues. The CDR3 is CASSSGQGLYGYTF. In nucleotides, the CDR3 is TGTGCCAGCAGCTCCGGACAGGGTCTCTATGGCTACACCTTC. Complete variable domain (other parts from reference TRBV7-9 and TRBJ1-2): DTGVSQNPRHKITKRGQNVTFRCDPISEHNRLYWYRQTLGQGPEFLTYFQNEAQLEKSRLLSDRFSAERPKGSFSTLEIQRTEQGDSAMYLCASSSGQGLYGYTFGSGTRLTVV.

A single count supports this clone. An end of the junction differs from the germline gene, which may be a read error. This chain connects TRBV7-7 to TRBJ2-7; TRBD1 aligns across 7 bases. The CDR3 length is 16 residues. Looked up from germline, CDR1 is SSHAT and CDR2 is FNYEAQ (reference sequence). The CDR3 loop is CASSLPRQGSSYEQYF. CDR3 DNA: TGTGCTAGCAGCTTACCTCGACAGGGTAGCTCCTACGAGCAGTACTTC.

The rearrangement uses TRBV21-1 and TRBJ2-7; the listed D gene, TRBD2, was not tested against the DNA. TRBV21-1 is noted as a pseudogene. CDR3 length: 15 amino acids. DNA of the CDR3: TGTGCCAGCAGCAACGGAGGGGGACTAGACCACGAGCAGTACTTC. Its protein is CASSNGGGLDHEQYF.

The chain carries TRBV10-3 and TRBJ1-2, with TRBD1 as a possible D gene (6 bases). V dropped 10 bases and J dropped 5 bases, with 17 bases sitting between them. This CDR3 has 13 residues. In germline, CDR1 is ENHRY, CDR2 SYGVKD. The CDR3 DNA follows: TGTGCCAGCGTTAATGACAGGACGTATGGCTACACCTTC. Residues: CASVNDRTYGYTF.

The genes are TRBV7-6 and TRBJ2-7, with 10 bases lining up with TRBD2. J was trimmed by 1 base and V by 1 base; bases with no gene match: 4. This CDR3 has 16 residues. In germline, CDR1 is SGHVS, CDR2 FNYEAQ. CDR3: CASSLDIAGGSYEQYF. CDR3 sequence (DNA): TGTGCCAGCAGCTTAGACATAGCGGGGGGATCCTACGAGCAGTACTTC.

The chain employs TRBV11-2 and TRBJ2-5, with 8 bases aligning to TRBD1. J was trimmed by 5 bases and V by 8 bases; bases with no gene match: 7. Germline V CDR1 and CDR2: SGHAT, FQNNGV. This CDR3 is 13 amino acids long. The CDR3 here is CASWGTGPETQYF. CDR3 nucleotide sequence: TGTGCCAGCTGGGGGACAGGTCCGGAGACCCAGTACTTC. Drawing the rest from reference TRBV11-2 and TRBJ2-5, the complete variable domain is EAGVAQSPRYKIIEKRQSVAFWCNPISGHATLYWYQQILGQGPKLLIQFQNNGVVDDSQLPKDRFSAERLKGVDSTLKIQPAKLEDSAVYLCASWGTGPETQYFGPGTRLLVL.

The chain links TRBV30 to TRBJ1-6, with D maybe TRBD1 (5 bases). Germline CDR1 and CDR2: GTSNPN and SVGIG (reference sequence). This CDR3 is 13 amino acids long. V was cut by 2 bases and J by 10 bases, with 12 bases left in between. CDR3 region: CAWSSSGKSPLHF. CDR3 DNA: TGTGCCTGGAGTTCTTCAGGGAAGTCACCCCTCCACTTT.

V and J are TRBV27 and TRBJ1-2, with TRBD1 matching over 8 bases. This CDR3 spans 13 amino acids. Germline CDR1 reads MNHEY; CDR2 reads SMNVEV (reference sequence). J gave up 4 bases and V 3 bases, and 1 base lay outside the gene matches. CDR3 protein: CASSFDRGYGYTF. DNA for the CDR3: TGTGCCAGCAGTTTCGACAGGGGCTATGGCTACACCTTC.

V is TRBV19 and J is TRBJ2-1; the match to TRBD2 covers 11 bases. There are 16 residues in the CDR3. The germline gives CDR1 LNHDA, CDR2 SQIVND (reference sequence). J lost 4 bases, V lost 4 bases, and 6 bases had no gene match. The CDR3 DNA follows: TGTGCCAGTAGTAGAGGTAGCGGGGGGGGTTACAATGAGCAGTTCTTC. Its translation is CASSRGSGGGYNEQFF.

This chain connects TRBV29-1 to TRBJ1-1, with D tentatively TRBD1 (6 bases). V dropped 4 bases and J dropped 1 base, with 16 bases sitting between them. CDR3 length: 15 amino acids. Per germline, CDR1 SQVTM and CDR2 ANQGSEA. CDR3 sequence (DNA): TGCAGCGTTGCCGCCTACAGGGCTTCGAACACTGAAGCTTTCTTT. Residues: CSVAAYRASNTEAFF.

This sequence joins TRBV6-6 and TRBJ1-1, with unresolved D. This CDR3 is built from 14 residues. Deletions cut 0 bases from V and 3 bases from J, with 8 bases between. Germline values: CDR1 MNHNY, CDR2 SVGAGI (reference sequence). CDR3 DNA sequence: TGTGCCAGCAGTTACTCTTCCGGTCACACTGAAGCTTTCTTT. Amino acids: CASSYSSGHTEAFF.

The rearrangement uses TRBV6-5 and TRBJ2-2, with 8 bases lining up with TRBD1. CDR1 is MNHEY and CDR2 is SVGAGI in the germline V gene. V lost 7 bases to trimming and J lost 5 bases; unmatched junction nucleotides: 6. The CDR3 runs 14 residues. This CDR3 reads CASIGTGGTGELFF. In nucleotides, the CDR3 is TGTGCCAGCATCGGTACAGGGGGAACCGGGGAGCTGTTTTTT.

This clone was detected only once. The gene calls are TRBV5-4 and TRBJ2-7; possibly TRBD1 for D (5 bases). Germline CDR1 reads SGHNT; CDR2 reads YYREEE (reference sequence). This CDR3 has 14 amino acids. The V end was cut by 0 bases, the J end by 6 bases, with 13 bases between. The CDR3 DNA reads as TGTGCCAGCAGCTTGGCGCAGTCCACAGGCGAGCAGTACTTC. Its protein product is CASSLAQSTGEQYF.

The genes are TRBV30 and TRBJ1-4; 7 bases align to TRBD1. Germline assignment: CDR1 GTSNPN and CDR2 SVGIG (reference sequence). V was clipped by 0 bases and J by 7 bases; unmatched bases: 2. The CDR3 has 13 amino acids. CDR3: CAWSVQGSEKLFF. CDR3 nucleotide sequence: TGTGCCTGGAGTGTACAGGGGTCTGAAAAACTGTTTTTT.

The rearrangement joins TRBV7-2 to TRBJ2-7; 7 bases align to TRBD1. This CDR3 contains 16 residues. V dropped 1 base and J dropped 3; count of bases not matched to a gene: 9. Germline V gene lookup returns CDR1 SGHTA and CDR2 FQGNSA. For the CDR3, the DNA is TGTGCCAGCAGCTTAGGGGACAGTTTTGGGGTCTACGAGCAGTACTTC. Residues: CASSLGDSFGVYEQYF.

The chain couples TRBV18 to TRBJ1-6; D call uncertain. Germline V gene data show CDR1 as KGHSH and CDR2 as LQKENI. Trimming pared 8 bases from V and 11 bases from J, leaving 19 bases between. The CDR3 length is 14 residues. The DNA of the CDR3 is TGTGCCAGCGGGGTGGAGGGCCTCAAGGCACCCCTCCACTTT. It specifies CASGVEGLKAPLHF.

The gene calls are TRBV7-2 and TRBJ1-1; D unclear. The CDR3 has 15 residues. Looked up from germline, CDR1 is SGHTA and CDR2 is FQGNSA. Trimming shortened V by 4 bases and J by 1 base, and 13 bases separated the two germline ends. CDR3 amino acids: CASSSDYSRNTEAFF. CDR3 nucleotides: TGTGCCAGCAGCTCCGACTATTCCCGGAACACTGAAGCTTTCTTT.

The V gene is TRBV14, the J gene TRBJ2-7; 8 nucleotides agree with TRBD1. The J segment lost 5 bases and the V segment lost 5 bases, leaving 11 bases of the junction unmatched. The germline V gene has CDR1 SGHDN and CDR2 FVKESK. The CDR3 runs 15 residues. Written as DNA, the CDR3 is TGTGCCAGCAGCGAAGCCCGGACAGGGATGGACGAGCAGTACTTC. This gives the protein CASSEARTGMDEQYF.